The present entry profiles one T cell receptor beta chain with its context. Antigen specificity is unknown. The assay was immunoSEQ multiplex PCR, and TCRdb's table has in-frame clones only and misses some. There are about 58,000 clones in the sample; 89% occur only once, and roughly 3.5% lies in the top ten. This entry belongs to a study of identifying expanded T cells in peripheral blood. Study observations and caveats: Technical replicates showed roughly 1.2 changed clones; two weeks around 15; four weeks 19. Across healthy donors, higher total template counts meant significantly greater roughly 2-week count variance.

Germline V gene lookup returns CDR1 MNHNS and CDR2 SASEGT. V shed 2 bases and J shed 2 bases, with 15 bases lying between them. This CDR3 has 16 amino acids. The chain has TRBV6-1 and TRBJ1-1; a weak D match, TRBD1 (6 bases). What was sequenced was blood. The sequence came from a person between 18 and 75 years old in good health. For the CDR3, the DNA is TGTGCCAGCAGTGAAAGTCCCGGGGGGGGCAACACTGAAGCTTTCTTT. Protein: CASSESPGGGNTEAFF.